A single sample is the source of the 26 T cell receptor beta chains below, sequenced in a study of low-dose radiotherapy and immunotherapy resistance in tumors. TRAV- and TRBV-specific primers, spanning alpha and beta chains, primed first-strand cDNA. TCRs were put through 20 to 25 PCR cycles of amplification with Phusion. A constant-region primer and the V-primer adapter served as the primer pair. TCRdb reprocessed the reads via MiXCR and lists one record per CDR3 protein. The data show about 39,000 distinct CDR3 sequences, roughly 20% seen once. Time point here: after trial treatment. The sample's treatment: LDRT plus nivolumab, ipilimumab, low-dose cyclophosphamide and aspirin (RACIN trial). The sequencing used PBMCs, collected after low-dose radiotherapy plus immunotherapy. These receptors all stem from a female donor with ovarian cancer.

This clonotype was detected a few times. The chain has TRBV23-1 and TRBJ2-7; D could derive from TRBD1 or TRBD2 (5 bases each). TRBV23-1 is flagged as an ORF with uncertain function. The CDR3 is 16 amino acids. V was pared by 0 bases and J by 4 bases, with 16 bases between. The CDR3 DNA follows: TGCGCCAGCAGTCAATCTCGTAAAGGGGACGGGTACGAGCAGTACTTC. Translated, it gives CASSQSRKGDGYEQYF.

Concerning this clonotype: A read error likely explains this, since a far larger clone differs by one base. V usage is TRBV13 and J usage is TRBJ2-6, with D tentatively TRBD2 (6 bases). From germline, CDR1 is PRHDT and CDR2 FYEKMQ (reference sequence). The CDR3 contains 15 residues. In DNA, the CDR3 is TGTGCCAGCAGCCTCGGGACTTCTGGGGTCAACGTCCTGACTTTC. The encoded protein is CASSLGTSGVNVLTF. Combining the CDR3 with reference TRBV13 and TRBJ2-6 gives the whole variable domain AAGVIQSPRHLIKEKRETATLKCYPIPRHDTVYWYQQGPGQDPQFLISFYEKMQSDKGSIPDRFSAQQFSDYHSELNMSSLELGDSALYFCASSLGTSGVNVLTFGAGSRLTVL.

The chain employs TRBV19 and TRBJ2-3; TRBD2 aligns across 10 bases. J gave up 0 bases and V 6 bases, and 3 bases lay outside the gene matches. This CDR3 spans 15 amino acids. Looked up from germline, CDR1 is LNHDA and CDR2 is SQIVND (reference sequence). The CDR3 DNA reads as TGTGCCAGTAGCCTGACTAGCGGGAGCACAGATACGCAGTATTTT. Translating it yields CASSLTSGSTDTQYF.

This clonotype came up many times. The gene calls are TRBV3-1 and TRBJ2-2; a possible D gene is TRBD1 (5 bases). The germline CDR1 and CDR2 sequences are LGHDT and YNNKEL (reference sequence). This CDR3 spans 12 amino acids. Trimming removed 1 base at V and 13 bases at J, with 10 bases between. The chain's CDR3 is CASSQVGRALFF. As DNA, the CDR3 is TGTGCCAGCAGCCAAGTCGGCAGGGCGCTGTTTTTT.

This clonotype was observed at least ten times. The chain uses TRBV5-1 and TRBJ1-4; D call uncertain. Trimming pared 3 bases from V and 0 bases from J, leaving 6 bases between. Germline V gene lookup returns CDR1 SGHRS and CDR2 YFSETQ. There are 14 residues in the CDR3. CDR3 bases: TGCGCCAGCAGCTCCGGTCCAACTAATGAAAAACTGTTTTTT. Protein product: CASSSGPTNEKLFF.

The chain employs TRBV12-3 or TRBV12-4 and TRBJ2-3, with 7 nucleotides matching TRBD1. The CDR3 is 14 residues long. V trimming: 6 bases; J trimming: 5 bases; junction bases outside the gene matches: 8. CDR3 protein: CASSPQGWEDTQYF. The CDR3 DNA follows: TGTGCCAGCAGCCCACAGGGGTGGGAAGATACGCAGTATTTT.

This clonotype was seen repeatedly, ten times or more. V is TRBV28 and J is TRBJ2-4; 7 bases align to TRBD1. V gave up 5 bases and J gave up 3 bases; unmatched junction bases: 7. Germline CDR1 reads MDHEN; CDR2 reads SYDVKM. The CDR3 consists of 15 residues. This CDR3 reads CASSGPTGNKNIQYF. CDR3 nucleotides: TGTGCCAGCAGTGGGCCGACAGGGAACAAAAACATTCAGTACTTC. Variable domain in full (rest from reference TRBV28 and TRBJ2-4): DVKVTQSSRYLVKRTGEKVFLECVQDMDHENMFWYRQDPGLGLRLIYFSYDVKMKEKGDIPEGYSVSREKKERFSLILESASTNQTSMYLCASSGPTGNKNIQYFGAGTRLSVL.

The V call is TRBV5-5, the J call TRBJ1-4, with D hard to call. The CDR3 contains 18 residues. The V gene's germline CDR1 is SGHKS and CDR2 YYEKEE (reference sequence). Trimming pared 4 bases from V and 0 bases from J, leaving 19 bases between. Written as DNA, the CDR3 is TGTGCCAGCAGCCCGGGCCGCGGACGGGTTGCAACTAATGAAAAACTGTTTTTT. The encoded protein is CASSPGRGRVATNEKLFF.

This clonotype was observed at least ten times. The rearrangement joins TRBV5-4 to TRBJ2-7; TRBD2 matches 11 bases. This CDR3 contains 14 residues. The V and J ends lost 4 bases and 2 bases, in that order; junction bases with no gene match: 2. In germline, CDR1 is SGHNT, CDR2 YYREEE (reference sequence). The CDR3 sequence: CASSLAGGTYEQYF. The CDR3 coding sequence is TGTGCCAGCAGCCTAGCGGGGGGTACCTACGAGCAGTACTTC.

This clonotype came up many times. The V gene is TRBV4-1, the J gene TRBJ2-7, with D maybe TRBD1 (6 bases). The germline CDR1 and CDR2 sequences are MGHRA and YSYEKL. CDR3 size: 18 residues. Trimming took off 0 bases at V and 0 bases at J, with 18 bases between the two ends. The CDR3, as DNA: TGCGCCAGCAGCCAAGAGGGCCAGGGGATGGGCCTCTCCTACGAGCAGTACTTC. It translates to CASSQEGQGMGLSYEQYF.

Many counts were recorded for this clonotype. The rearrangement uses TRBV7-2 and TRBJ2-7; 8 nucleotides align to TRBD1. CDR1 SGHTA and CDR2 FQGNSA come from the germline V gene. The CDR3 consists of 16 residues. After removal of 0 bases from V and 2 bases from J, the junction contained 6 bases not matched to a gene. CDR3 nucleotides: TGTGCCAGCAGCTTAGCTACAGGGGGGCGAGCCTACGAGCAGTACTTC. It yields the protein CASSLATGGRAYEQYF.

The chain carries TRBV6-8 and TRBJ2-7; 8 nucleotides line up with TRBD2. Germline loops: CDR1 MNHGY, CDR2 SAAAGT. The CDR3 runs 15 residues. V shed 4 bases and J 2 bases; nucleotides not matched to a gene: 7. The CDR3 bases are TGTGCCAGCAGTTCAAGCGGGAGCGGGGCCTACGAGCAGTACTTC. Translation gives CASSSSGSGAYEQYF.

Many counts were recorded for this clonotype. The genes are TRBV10-1 and TRBJ2-2; D remains unclear. The CDR3 sequence is 12 residues long. Germline CDR1 reads WNHNN; CDR2 reads SYGVQD (reference sequence). V was trimmed by 5 bases and J by 1 base, leaving 2 bases between them. CDR3 protein: CASSMNTGELFF. Written as DNA, the CDR3 is TGCGCCAGCAGTATGAACACCGGGGAGCTGTTTTTT.

Details on this clonotype: Since a far larger clone is one base different, this is likely a read error. The genes are TRBV6-5 and TRBJ2-1, with 9 bases lining up with TRBD2. V gave up 6 bases and J gave up 13 bases; unmatched junction bases: 16. This CDR3 has 15 residues. The germline gives CDR1 MNHEY, CDR2 SVGAGI. The chain's CDR3 is CASRISFSGGETQFF. The DNA for the CDR3 is TGTGCCAGCAGGATCTCGTTTAGCGGGGGTGAGACCCAGTTCTTC.

This clonotype has ten or more counts. The rearrangement joins TRBV29-1 to TRBJ2-5; D is ambiguous. Trimming removed 6 bases at V and 1 base at J, with 9 bases between. The CDR3 extends over 12 amino acids. Germline CDR1 SQVTM, CDR2 ANQGSEA. The DNA for the CDR3 is TGCAGCGTCGACACCCGCCAAGAGACCCAGTACTTC. It encodes CSVDTRQETQYF.

This clonotype was counted many times. J is TRBJ1-5 and V is TRBV4-1, with no clear D. Deletions cut 0 bases from V and 3 bases from J, with 9 bases between. CDR3 length: 15 amino acids. From germline, CDR1 is MGHRA and CDR2 YSYEKL. CDR3 DNA sequence: TGCGCCAGCAGCCAAGATCTCCCAGTCAATCAGCCCCAGCATTTT. It is translated as CASSQDLPVNQPQHF.

Comment on this clonotype: A far bigger clonotype differs at one base, so this is likely a read error. The chain is built from TRBV2 and TRBJ2-2; unclear D gene. Germline CDR1 is SNHLY and CDR2 is FYNNEI. The CDR3 is 15 amino acids. CDR3 bases: TGTGCCAGCAGTCGCAGAGCCTCGAACACCAGGGAGCTGTTTTTT. As protein: CASSRRASNTRELFF.

This clonotype has a count of ten or more. This rearrangement joins TRBV28 to TRBJ2-1; unclear D gene. Deletions cut 5 bases from V and 4 bases from J, with 3 bases between. This CDR3 is built from 11 residues. The germline gives CDR1 MDHEN, CDR2 SYDVKM. The CDR3 sequence: CASSGYNEQFF. CDR3 bases: TGTGCCAGCAGTGGGTACAATGAGCAGTTCTTC.

This clonotype was seen many times. In DNA form, the CDR3 reads TGCAGTGCTAGAGATGGACGGGGGGGGACCTACGAGCAGTACTTC. This translates into CSARDGRGGTYEQYF. This chain links TRBV20-1 with TRBJ2-7; 8 nucleotides line up with TRBD2. The CDR3 runs to 15 residues. Germline CDR1 reads DFQATT; CDR2 reads SNEGSKA (reference sequence). V lost 0 bases and J lost 2; bases outside the gene matches: 6.

This clonotype appeared many times. The rearrangement links TRBV20-1 to TRBJ2-7; TRBD1 matches at 9 bases. With 4 bases clipped from V and 6 bases from J, the junction kept 1 base outside the gene matches. The CDR3 is made up of 11 amino acids. Germline V gives CDR1 DFQATT, CDR2 SNEGSKA (reference sequence). CDR3 loop: CSATTGGEQYF. The CDR3 bases are TGCAGTGCTACGACAGGGGGCGAGCAGTACTTC.

This clonotype was observed many times. J is TRBJ1-2 and V is TRBV29-1; D remains unclear. Looked up from germline, CDR1 is SQVTM and CDR2 is ANQGSEA. This CDR3 spans 11 amino acids. V was shortened by 2 bases and J by 4 bases, with 5 bases between the two germline ends. CDR3 in amino acids: CSVESAYGYTF. As DNA, the CDR3 is TGCAGCGTTGAATCGGCCTATGGCTACACCTTC.

This clonotype was seen many times. The chain couples TRBV6-2 or TRBV6-3 to TRBJ2-5, with D tentatively TRBD1 (6 bases). The CDR3 is 13 amino acids. V lost 5 bases, J lost 2 bases, and 9 bases lay in between. The germline CDR1 and CDR2 sequences are MNHEY and SVGEGT. The CDR3 loop reads CASSRTAQETQYF. The DNA for the CDR3 is TGTGCCAGCAGTCGGACAGCACAAGAGACCCAGTACTTC.

This chain joins TRBV29-1 and TRBJ2-5; the match to TRBD1 covers 11 bases. The CDR3 is 14 residues long. Germline V gene lookup returns CDR1 SQVTM and CDR2 ANQGSEA. The V gene end was trimmed by 8 bases and the J gene end by 3 bases; junction bases not matched to a gene: 8. For the CDR3, the DNA is TGCAGCACAACCCGGGACAGGGGGAAAGAGACCCAGTACTTC. This encodes CSTTRDRGKETQYF.

In its sample, this clonotype was seen many times. The V and J genes are TRBV7-6 and TRBJ2-1; 8 bases map to TRBD1. CDR3 length: 14 amino acids. Germline V gene lookup returns CDR1 SGHVS and CDR2 FNYEAQ. The V segment lost 5 bases and the J segment 5 bases; nucleotides outside the gene matches: 5. The CDR3: CASSLRTGNNEQFF. CDR3 nucleotide sequence: TGTGCCAGCAGCCTTCGGACAGGGAACAATGAGCAGTTCTTC. Combining the CDR3 with reference TRBV7-6 and TRBJ2-1 gives the whole variable domain GAGVSQSPRYKVTKRGQDVALRCDPISGHVSLYWYRQALGQGPEFLTYFNYEAQQDKSGLPNDRFSAERPEGSISTLTIQRTEQRDSAMYRCASSLRTGNNEQFFGPGTRLTVL.

This clonotype has a count of ten or more. The V and J genes are TRBV9 and TRBJ2-3; D gene ambiguous. The length of the CDR3 is 16 residues. Between the trimmed V and J ends, which lost 2 bases and 0 bases, there was a span of 13 bases. Germline CDR1 reads SGDLS; CDR2 reads YYNGEE. CDR3 DNA: TGTGCCAGCAGCGTGACGTCCTGGTTTAGCACAGATACGCAGTATTTT. Amino acid sequence: CASSVTSWFSTDTQYF.

This chain joins TRBV2 and TRBJ2-1; possible D gene TRBD2, 5 bases. Deletions cut 7 bases from V and 1 base from J, with 17 bases between. Per germline, CDR1 SNHLY and CDR2 FYNNEI. The CDR3 totals 16 residues. This chain's CDR3 is CASTQEGGMSYNEQFF. DNA of the CDR3: TGTGCCAGCACCCAGGAAGGAGGTATGTCCTACAATGAGCAGTTCTTC. Combining the CDR3 with reference TRBV2 and TRBJ2-1 gives the whole variable domain EPEVTQTPSHQVTQMGQEVILRCVPISNHLYFYWYRQILGQKVEFLVSFYNNEISEKSEIFDDQFSVERPDGSNFTLKIRSTKLEDSAMYFCASTQEGGMSYNEQFFGPGTRLTVL.